A selection of T cell receptor beta chains follows, all from one sample in a study of blood T cell repertoires in COVID-19. Measured with immunoSEQ multiplex PCR; TCRdb has only the in-frame clones, and not every one. This table has around 80,000 clones, 70% to 80% appearing once. Sequencing used peripheral blood. Source of these receptors: a man aged 50-59 years with active or convalescent COVID-19. CDR3s include the opening cysteine and the closing phenylalanine or tryptophan. Fields, in order: clone size, D gene, J gene, CDR3 length, V gene, CDR3 DNA, CDR3 protein. A D gene is named only where the DNA matches it firmly. Size is stated for part of the rows, as once, few or many counts, or as a class when the clone is expanded.

>NA|NA|TRBJ2-7|14|TRBV19
TGTGCCAGTAGTATGGGGACACCTTCCTACGAGCAGTACTTC
CASSMGTPSYEQYF
>NA|NA|TRBJ2-7|16|TRBV27
TGTGCCAGCAGTTTAGTGGAAGGGATCGGGACCTACGAGCAGTACTTC
CASSLVEGIGTYEQYF
>NA|TRBD2|TRBJ2-3|13|TRBV29-1
TGCAGCGTTTTTAGCGGGGGGCCCGATACGCAGTATTTT
CSVFSGGPDTQYF
>many|NA|TRBJ1-1|15|TRBV9
TGTGCCAGCAGCGGACGGGGGGCAGGGGACACTGAAGCTTTCTTT
CASSGRGAGDTEAFF
>NA|NA|TRBJ1-2|11|TRBV20-1
TGCAGTGCCCCGGGAGGGGTCGGCTACACCTTC
CSAPGGVGYTF
>NA|NA|TRBJ2-1|14|TRBV7-2
TGTGCCAGCAGCTTAGCGCAGCGGAGGCATGAGCAGTTCTTC
CASSLAQRRHEQFF
>NA|NA|TRBJ1-5|15|TRBV18
TGTGCCAGCTCACTCCTCTCAGGGCCAGATCAGCCCCAGCATTTT
CASSLLSGPDQPQHF
>NA|TRBD1|TRBJ1-4|15|TRBV7-9
TGTGCCAGCAGCTTAGCGGAGGGGGCAATTGAAAAACTGTTTTTT
CASSLAEGAIEKLFF
>NA|TRBD2|TRBJ2-3|18|TRBV4-3
TGCGCCAGCAGCCCCAGCGTTGGGGGGCCGGGGGGGACAGATACGCAGTATTTT
CASSPSVGGPGGTDTQYF
>NA|NA|TRBJ1-5|15|TRBV7-2
TGTGCCAGCAGCTCCACCAGGGGTAGCAATCAGCCCCAGCATTTT
CASSSTRGSNQPQHF
>NA|TRBD1|TRBJ1-1|15|TRBV5-8
TGTGCCAGCACTAACAACCAGGGGGCGCCTCCTGAAGCTTTCTTT
CASTNNQGAPPEAFF
>NA|NA|TRBJ2-7|12|TRBV25-1
TGTGCCAGCAGGGGCAGTTCCTACGAGCAGTACTTC
CASRGSSYEQYF
>NA|TRBD2|TRBJ2-5|14|TRBV5-4
TGTGCCAGCAGCTTTAGCGGGGGCGATGAGACCCAGTACTTC
CASSFSGGDETQYF
>few|NA|TRBJ1-5|14|TRBV5-1
TGCGCCAGCAGCTTAACAGGGAAAGACCAGCCCCAGCATTTT
CASSLTGKDQPQHF
>few|NA|TRBJ2-7|12|TRBV19
TGTGCCACTGCGGCGGCGTCCTACGAGCAGTACTTC
CATAAASYEQYF
>NA|TRBD1|TRBJ1-4|15|TRBV5-1
TGCGCCAGCAGCTCTTTTCCCGGACAGGGACAAAAACTGTTTTTT
CASSSFPGQGQKLFF
>NA|NA|TRBJ2-2|12|TRBV29-1
TGCAGCGGAGGGGGTTTGGCCGGGGAGCTGTTTTTT
CSGGGLAGELFF
>NA|NA|TRBJ1-3|15|TRBV5-1
TGCGCCAGCAGCTTGGGCGGGGCAGAAGGAAACACCATATATTTT
CASSLGGAEGNTIYF
>once|NA|TRBJ1-1|11|TRBV20-1
TGCAGTGCTAGAGCGGGAACTGAAGCTTTCTTT
CSARAGTEAFF
>once|NA|TRBJ1-2|15|TRBV7-2
TGTGCCAGCAGCCCTGGGACTTCTGCGTACGGGGGCTACACCTTC
CASSPGTSAYGGYTF
>NA|TRBD1|TRBJ2-7|14|TRBV7-2
TGTGCCAGCAGCTTAGGGGACAGGCTCTACGAGCAGTACTTC
CASSLGDRLYEQYF
>NA|NA|TRBJ1-3|16|TRBV9
TGTGCCAGCAGCGTAGGGAGTGGAGGCTCTGGAAACACCATATATTTT
CASSVGSGGSGNTIYF
>NA|NA|TRBJ2-3|17|TRBV27
TGTGCCAGTTCCGCGATCCCGATGAGGTTGGGCACAGATACGCAGTATTTT
CASSAIPMRLGTDTQYF
>NA|TRBD1|TRBJ1-1|18|TRBV4-3
TGCGCCAGCAGACAAGACGTAACAGGGGGCTGGGGAAGGACTGAAGCTTTCTTT
CASRQDVTGGWGRTEAFF
>NA|TRBD1|TRBJ1-1|16|TRBV11-2
TGTGCCAGCAGCTTAGGGACAGGGCTGATGAACACTGAAGCTTTCTTT
CASSLGTGLMNTEAFF
>NA|TRBD2|TRBJ2-2|16|TRBV3-1/TRBV3-2
TGTGCCAGCAGCCGAGCGACTAGCCCTGACACCGGGGAGCTGTTTTTT
CASSRATSPDTGELFF
>NA|NA|TRBJ1-1|14|TRBV11-2
TGTGCCAGCAGCCAGAGAACCCCCGGGACTGAAGCTTTCTTT
CASSQRTPGTEAFF
>NA|TRBD2|TRBJ2-5|15|TRBV5-1
TGCGCCAGCAGCTTGCACGGGGGGGCCGGGGAGACCCAGTACTTC
CASSLHGGAGETQYF
>NA|NA|TRBJ1-5|15|TRBV5-1
TGCGCCAGCAGCGTCTCAGGTACTAGCAATCAGCCCCAGCATTTT
CASSVSGTSNQPQHF
>NA|NA|TRBJ1-1|14|TRBV3-1/TRBV3-2
TGTGCCAGCAGCCAAGGAGGGGGGGGCACTGAAGCTTTCTTT
CASSQGGGGTEAFF
>NA|TRBD1|TRBJ2-7|16|TRBV30
TGTGCCTGGAGCCAGGGGACAGGGGGTCTCAGCTACGAGCAGTACTTC
CAWSQGTGGLSYEQYF
>NA|NA|TRBJ2-7|19|TRBV21-1
TGTGCCAGCAGCAAAGCGCAGGACAGGAGCGGACTAGCGGGTCACGAGCAGTACTTC
CASSKAQDRSGLAGHEQYF